These 11 T cell receptor beta chains were sequenced from one sample in a study of beta chain features in type 1 diabetes. Study-level findings and limits: There was a moderate but significant shortening of TCRB CDR3s in all four CD4+ subsets of Type 1 diabetes patients.

These TCRs are of unknown antigen specificity. Sequenced material consisted of expressed TCRB transcripts (all of the isolated RNA was reverse transcribed). Clones were read by immunoSEQ multiplex PCR, and TCRdb kept only the in-frame ones, dropping some. Of around 650,000 clones detected, around 11% appear once; the ten largest clones hold 0.095% to 0.15%. The specimen sequenced was naive CD4+ T cells from blood. The receptors were sampled from a man aged 30 to 45 with type 1 diabetes.

This clone appeared a few times. DNA for the CDR3: TGCGCCAGCAGTAGCGGGGCCGGAGGCGAGCAGTACTTC. Translating gives CASSSGAGGEQYF. The rearrangement joins TRBV10-2 to TRBJ2-7; TRBD2 agrees at 7 bases. This CDR3 comprises 13 residues. The germline CDR1 and CDR2 sequences are WSHSY and SAAADI. The V gene end was trimmed by 5 bases and the J gene end by 6 bases; junction bases not matched to a gene: 7.

This chain links TRBV5-1 with TRBJ2-2; D is uncertain. The CDR3 totals 12 residues. Germline loops: CDR1 SGHRS, CDR2 YFSETQ. V was shortened by 0 bases and J by 5 bases, with 2 bases between the two germline ends. The DNA of the CDR3 is TGCGCCAGCAGCTTGGCGACCGGGGAGCTGTTTTTT. It codes for CASSLATGELFF. Variable domain in full (rest from reference TRBV5-1 and TRBJ2-2): KAGVTQTPRYLIKTRGQQVTLSCSPISGHRSVSWYQQTPGQGLQFLFEYFSETQRNKGNFPGRFSGRQFSNSRSEMNVSTLELGDSALYLCASSLATGELFFGEGSRLTVL.

This clone appeared a few times. V usage is TRBV14 and J usage is TRBJ1-2; D perhaps matches TRBD1 (6 bases). V lost 0 bases and J 6 bases, leaving 8 bases between the germline ends. CDR1 and CDR2 from the germline V gene are SGHDN and FVKESK. The CDR3 is made up of 13 amino acids. CDR3 bases: TGTGCCAGCAGCCAAGATCCAGGGGATGGCTACACCTTC. Protein product: CASSQDPGDGYTF.

This clone occurred once. The chain links TRBV6-1 to TRBJ1-5; D remains ambiguous. The CDR3 runs to 13 residues. The ends were cut back, 0 bases at V and 4 bases at J, with 4 bases in the middle. The V gene's germline CDR1 is MNHNS and CDR2 SASEGT. The CDR3 reads CASSEAGNQPQHF. The CDR3 coding sequence is TGTGCCAGCAGTGAAGCAGGGAATCAGCCCCAGCATTTT.

CDR3 DNA: TGTGCCAGCAGCCCAGGCGTGAGGGTGGATCAGCCCCAGCATTTT. It is translated as CASSPGVRVDQPQHF. The rearrangement links TRBV9 to TRBJ1-5; no firm D call. The CDR3 has 15 residues. V gave up 4 bases and J gave up 5 bases, with 16 bases separating them. In germline, CDR1 is SGDLS, CDR2 YYNGEE.

This clone was detected a few times. V is TRBV7-2 and J is TRBJ2-7, with D perhaps TRBD1 (6 bases). The germline gives CDR1 SGHTA, CDR2 FQGNSA. This CDR3 contains 15 residues. V gave up 0 bases and J gave up 3 bases, with 12 bases separating them. In DNA form, the CDR3 reads TGTGCCAGCAGCTTAGCGAGCACAGGGATCTACGAGCAGTACTTC. Translated, it gives CASSLASTGIYEQYF.

This clone came up once. Germline and junction disagree at one end, which may indicate a read error. This sample also contains other DNA sequences that code for the same CDR3. The CDR3 protein is CSVEGDRVRGELFF. CDR3 sequence (DNA): TGCAGCGTTGAAGGGGACAGGGTACGCGGGGAGCTGTTCTTT. The chain is built from TRBV29-1 and TRBJ2-2; TRBD1 matches at 9 bases. The CDR3 is made up of 14 amino acids. CDR1 SQVTM and CDR2 ANQGSEA come from the germline V gene.

J is TRBJ1-1 and V is TRBV7-9; unclear D gene. CDR3 length: 17 residues. The V end lost 5 bases, the J end lost 0 bases, and 19 bases lay between the germline ends. Germline values: CDR1 SEHNR, CDR2 FQNEAQ (reference sequence). For the CDR3, the DNA is TGTGCCAGCAGCATTTACCGGGTCCCAGAAATGAACACTGAAGCTTTCTTT. It codes for CASSIYRVPEMNTEAFF.

The chain employs TRBV9 and TRBJ2-7; D perhaps matches TRBD1 (6 bases). The V gene's germline CDR1 is SGDLS and CDR2 YYNGEE. The V and J ends lost 4 bases and 3 bases respectively, with 20 bases between them. The CDR3 covers 16 residues. CDR3: CASSPQVEGHFYEQYF. DNA of the CDR3: TGTGCCAGCAGCCCCCAAGTTGAGGGACATTTCTACGAGCAGTACTTC.

This clone showed up just a few times. The gene calls are TRBV15 and TRBJ2-2, with 7 bases that match TRBD1. Germline lookup yields CDR1 LNHNV and CDR2 YYDKDF (reference sequence). There are 14 residues in the CDR3. V was pared by 4 bases and J by 6 bases, with 5 bases of the junction left unmatched. The CDR3 nucleotides are TGTGCCACCAGCAAAAAACAGGGGCCCGGGGAGCTGTTTTTT. Translating it yields CATSKKQGPGELFF.

This clone has more than one count but fewer than ten. The chain couples TRBV2 to TRBJ1-2; no definite D call. The CDR3 is made up of 14 amino acids. V shed 7 bases and J shed 8 bases, with 20 bases lying between them. CDR1 SNHLY and CDR2 FYNNEI come from the germline V gene. Here the CDR3 reads CASKSSESVEGYTF. As DNA, the CDR3 is TGTGCCAGCAAGTCCTCAGAGTCTGTGGAGGGCTACACCTTC.